This is a list of T cell receptor beta chains from one sample in a study of blood T cell repertoires in COVID-19. Profiling relied on immunoSEQ multiplex PCR, and the TCRdb table lists in-frame clones only, not all of them. The sample lists approximately 190,000 clones, 84% seen once, with approximately 15% in the top ten. Sequences were obtained from peripheral blood. These receptors were obtained from a man aged 25 to 40 with active or convalescent COVID-19. Both conserved end residues are part of each CDR3. Each record gives: D gene, clone size, V gene, J gene, CDR3 protein, CDR3 DNA. A D gene is named only where the DNA matches it firmly. Only some rows state a clone size, as once, few, many or a class for expanded clones.

NA	NA	TRBV7-2	TRBJ2-5	CASSLAGKETQYF	TGTGCCAGCAGCTTGGCGGGGAAAGAGACCCAGTACTTC
NA	few	TRBV5-1	TRBJ1-4	CASSFSREATTNEKLFF	TGCGCCAGCAGCTTTTCCAGGGAAGCGACAACTAATGAAAAACTGTTTTTT
TRBD1	NA	TRBV2	TRBJ1-1	CASSEQGTEMNTEAFF	TGTGCCAGCAGTGAACAAGGGACAGAAATGAACACTGAAGCTTTCTTT
NA	NA	TRBV20-1	TRBJ2-5	CSARAKETQYF	TGCAGTGCTAGAGCCAAAGAGACCCAGTACTTC
NA	NA	TRBV2	TRBJ2-1	CASSEGRGLYNEQFF	TGTGCCAGCAGTGAAGGAAGGGGACTCTACAATGAGCAGTTCTTC
NA	NA	TRBV4-3	TRBJ1-2	CASSQERTEVYGYTF	TGCGCCAGCAGCCAAGAGCGGACAGAAGTCTATGGCTACACCTTC
NA	many	TRBV19	TRBJ1-1	CASTDQTGTRNTEAFF	TGTGCCAGTACCGACCAGACAGGCACTCGGAACACTGAAGCTTTCTTT
NA	NA	TRBV19	TRBJ1-2	CASRPTNLLNYGYTF	TGTGCCAGTAGACCGACAAATCTACTCAACTATGGCTACACCTTC
TRBD2	NA	TRBV4-1	TRBJ2-3	CASSQIGLAGGVLGTDTQYF	TGCGCCAGCAGCCAGATCGGCCTAGCGGGGGGAGTTCTTGGCACAGATACGCAGTATTTT
NA	NA	TRBV15	TRBJ1-5	CATQEGNQPQHF	TGTGCCACCCAAGAGGGAAATCAGCCCCAGCATTTT
TRBD1	NA	TRBV25-1	TRBJ2-2	CASSETGGASGELFF	TGTGCCAGCAGTGAAACAGGGGGCGCGTCTGGGGAGCTGTTTTTT
NA	NA	TRBV7-9	TRBJ2-2	CASSLTGGEDGELFF	TGTGCCAGCAGCTTAACGGGGGGCGAGGACGGGGAGCTGTTTTTT
TRBD1	NA	TRBV5-6	TRBJ1-2	CASSFDRDNTF	TGTGCCAGCAGCTTCGACAGGGATAACACCTTC
TRBD2	NA	TRBV3-1/TRBV3-2	TRBJ2-7	CASSPLGLAGAEQYF	TGTGCCAGCAGCCCCCTCGGACTAGCGGGAGCCGAGCAGTACTTC
NA	NA	TRBV30	TRBJ1-4	CACFGQINEKLFF	TGTGCCTGTTTTGGACAGATTAATGAAAAACTGTTTTTT
TRBD1	once	TRBV27	TRBJ1-1	CASSLGRGLWNTEAFF	TGTGCCAGCAGTCTGGGCAGGGGGCTTTGGAACACTGAAGCTTTCTTT
TRBD1	NA	TRBV5-1	TRBJ1-6	CASSLEPRGVDSPLHF	TGCGCCAGCAGCTTGGAACCCAGGGGGGTGGATTCACCCCTCCACTTT
NA	NA	TRBV5-4	TRBJ2-7	CASSPQERSTTYEQYF	TGTGCCAGCAGCCCCCAAGAGCGATCGACGACCTACGAGCAGTACTTC
NA	NA	TRBV3-1/TRBV3-2	TRBJ1-5	CASSRQFNRPQHF	TGTGCCAGCAGTAGACAGTTCAATCGTCCCCAGCATTTT
NA	NA	TRBV14	TRBJ2-1	CASSQGGYEQFF	TGTGCCAGCAGCCAGGGGGGTTATGAGCAGTTCTTC
TRBD1	once	TRBV7-9	TRBJ1-3	CASSPRQGLSGNTIYF	TGTGCCAGCAGCCCTAGACAGGGACTCTCTGGAAACACCATATATTTT
TRBD2	NA	TRBV28	TRBJ2-2	CASRSRLAGPAGTGELFF	TGTGCCAGCAGATCCAGACTAGCGGGGCCCGCGGGCACCGGGGAGCTGTTTTTT
TRBD2	NA	TRBV12-5	TRBJ2-5	CASGLWTSGGVYQETQYF	TGTGCTAGTGGTTTGTGGACTAGCGGGGGGGTATACCAAGAGACCCAGTACTTC
NA	NA	TRBV3-1/TRBV3-2	TRBJ1-1	CASSRLGANTEAFF	TGTGCCAGCAGCCGGTTGGGAGCGAACACTGAAGCTTTCTTT
TRBD1	NA	TRBV4-2	TRBJ2-5	CASSPLGAGTDQETQYF	TGTGCCAGCAGCCCCTTGGGGGCAGGGACAGATCAAGAGACCCAGTACTTC
NA	NA	TRBV6-5	TRBJ1-2	CASSYSQGLHYGYTF	TGTGCCAGCAGTTACTCGCAGGGCTTGCACTATGGCTACACCTTC
TRBD1	NA	TRBV14	TRBJ2-7	CASSQEGQGFYEQYF	TGTGCCAGCAGCCAAGAAGGACAGGGGTTCTACGAGCAGTACTTC
TRBD1	NA	TRBV19	TRBJ1-2	CASSTGGSGYTF	TGTGCCAGTAGTACAGGGGGCTCTGGCTACACCTTC
NA	NA	TRBV5-1	TRBJ2-1	CASSFTGQGNEQFF	TGCGCCAGCAGCTTCACAGGGCAAGGCAATGAGCAGTTCTTC
TRBD1	NA	TRBV5-6	TRBJ2-1	CASSLSRDSGDEQFF	TGTGCCAGCAGCTTGTCCCGGGACAGCGGAGATGAGCAGTTCTTC
TRBD1	NA	TRBV5-6	TRBJ1-5	CASSRKQGAGNQPQHF	TGTGCCAGCAGCCGAAAACAGGGGGCTGGGAATCAGCCCCAGCATTTT
NA	NA	TRBV28	TRBJ2-2	CASSLRWGRVGTQHGNTGELFF	TGTGCCAGCAGTTTACGATGGGGGCGGGTGGGGACACAACATGGGAACACCGGGGAGCTGTTTTTT
TRBD2	NA	TRBV9	TRBJ2-7	CASSVGTSGSAYEQYF	TGTGCCAGCAGCGTAGGGACTAGCGGGAGTGCGTACGAGCAGTACTTC
TRBD1	NA	TRBV5-8	TRBJ2-1	CASRGGTGGESSYNEQFF	TGTGCCAGCCGGGGGGGGACAGGGGGCGAGAGCTCCTACAATGAGCAGTTCTTC
TRBD1	once	TRBV6-2/TRBV6-3	TRBJ1-5	CASSYGGQGVNQPQHF	TGTGCCAGCAGTTACGGGGGACAGGGGGTGAATCAGCCCCAGCATTTT
TRBD1	NA	TRBV5-1	TRBJ2-1	CASSPGTGWYEQFF	TGCGCCAGCAGCCCAGGGACAGGGTGGTATGAGCAGTTCTTC
NA	NA	TRBV27	TRBJ1-5	CASSTQLGGNQPQHF	TGTGCCAGCAGCACGCAACTCGGGGGCAATCAGCCCCAGCATTTT
NA	NA	TRBV7-9	TRBJ1-5	CASSFTGGNQPQHF	TGTGCCAGCAGCTTCACCGGGGGTAATCAGCCCCAGCATTTT
NA	NA	TRBV6-2/TRBV6-3	TRBJ1-2	CASSYPPDGDYGYTF	TGTGCCAGCAGTTACCCTCCGGACGGGGACTATGGCTACACCTTC
NA	NA	TRBV7-2	TRBJ1-3	CASSPQAGAVDTIYF	TGTGCCAGCAGCCCCCAGGCGGGGGCAGTGGACACCATATATTTT
TRBD2	NA	TRBV9	TRBJ2-2	CASSLGLAVNTGELFF	TGTGCCAGCAGCCTAGGACTAGCGGTTAACACCGGGGAGCTGTTTTTT
NA	NA	TRBV6-5	TRBJ1-6	CASTLFGTVNSPLHF	TGTGCCAGCACCCTCTTCGGTACAGTAAATTCACCCCTCCACTTT
NA	few	TRBV3-1/TRBV3-2	TRBJ1-1	CASSQDYSAGVVDFF	TGTGCCAGCAGCCAAGATTATAGTGCCGGGGTGGTTGATTTCTTT
NA	NA	TRBV29-1	TRBJ2-1	CSVGGVGNEQFF	TGCAGCGTTGGGGGAGTTGGGAATGAGCAGTTCTTC
NA	NA	TRBV7-8	TRBJ1-1	CASSPGREAFF	TGTGCCAGCTCCCCAGGCAGGGAAGCTTTCTTT
TRBD1	NA	TRBV14	TRBJ1-1	CASSQLDRSEAFF	TGTGCCAGCAGCCAGCTGGACAGGTCCGAAGCTTTCTTT
NA	NA	TRBV2	TRBJ1-1	CASSNQVNTEAFF	TGTGCCAGCAGTAACCAGGTGAACACTGAAGCTTTCTTT
NA	NA	TRBV5-5	TRBJ2-1	CASSSGVLAIGREQFF	TGTGCCAGCAGCTCGGGGGTCCTGGCAATCGGTCGAGAGCAGTTCTTC
TRBD1	NA	TRBV5-4	TRBJ1-1	CANSAGGPNTEAFF	TGTGCCAACTCGGCAGGGGGCCCGAACACTGAAGCTTTCTTT
NA	NA	TRBV23-1	TRBJ1-6	CASRTGVGNSPLHF	TGCGCCAGCAGGACGGGGGTTGGGAATTCACCCCTCCACTTT
NA	NA	TRBV7-9	TRBJ2-5	CASSKDSQETQYF	TGTGCCAGCAGCAAGGACAGTCAAGAGACCCAGTACTTC
NA	NA	TRBV15	TRBJ1-4	CATSRDRAGSREKLFF	TGTGCCACCAGCAGAGATCGCGCGGGGTCACGGGAAAAACTGTTTTTT
TRBD2	NA	TRBV6-1	TRBJ2-1	CASSGLLAATYNEQFF	TGTGCCAGCAGTGGCCTACTAGCGGCAACCTACAATGAGCAGTTCTTC
TRBD1	NA	TRBV28	TRBJ2-5	CASSLTGGLRETQYF	TGTGCCAGCAGTTTAACAGGGGGCCTTCGGGAGACCCAGTACTTC
TRBD2	few	TRBV6-2/TRBV6-3	TRBJ2-3	CASSYERGVTDTQYF	TGTGCCAGCAGTTACGAGCGGGGGGTCACAGATACGCAGTATTTT
NA	NA	TRBV10-1	TRBJ2-5	CASSPYWDKEETQYF	TGCGCCAGCAGCCCTTATTGGGACAAGGAAGAGACCCAGTACTTC
NA	once	TRBV18	TRBJ1-1	CASSPGAGNTEAFF	TGTGCCAGCTCACCAGGGGCAGGGAACACTGAAGCTTTCTTT